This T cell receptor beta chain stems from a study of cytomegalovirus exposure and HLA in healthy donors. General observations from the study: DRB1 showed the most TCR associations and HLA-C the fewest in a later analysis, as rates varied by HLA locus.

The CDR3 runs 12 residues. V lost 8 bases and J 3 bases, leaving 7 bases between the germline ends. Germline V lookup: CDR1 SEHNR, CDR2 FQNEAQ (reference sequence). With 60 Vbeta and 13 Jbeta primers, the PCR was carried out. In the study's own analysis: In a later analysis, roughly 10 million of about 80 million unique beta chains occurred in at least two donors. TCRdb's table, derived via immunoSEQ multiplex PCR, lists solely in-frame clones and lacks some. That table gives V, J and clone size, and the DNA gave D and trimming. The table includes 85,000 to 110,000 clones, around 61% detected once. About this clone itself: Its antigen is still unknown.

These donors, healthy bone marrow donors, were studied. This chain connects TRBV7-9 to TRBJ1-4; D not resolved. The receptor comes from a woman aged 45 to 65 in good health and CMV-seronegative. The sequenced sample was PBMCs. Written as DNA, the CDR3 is TGTGCCAGCGAGGGTGCTAATGAAAAACTGTTTTTT. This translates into CASEGANEKLFF.